This TCR beta chain was found in a study of siplizumab effects on memory and regulatory T cells. The CDR3 is 17 residues long. Trimming left V 5 bases short and J 1 base short, with 17 bases between. CDR1 is SEHNR, CDR2 FQNEAQ, per germline (reference sequence). Some clones are missing from TCRdb's copy, which holds only in-frame ones; the method was immunoSEQ multiplex PCR. The sample holds fewer than 100,000 clones, about 95% seen once. Sequencing was done on a sample of CD8+ T cells sorted from blood. This chain joins TRBV7-9 and TRBJ2-2; D is undetermined. This TCR derives from a human donor in good health. In DNA, the CDR3 is TGTGCCAGCAGCAACAAGACAAAAACAGAGAACACCGGGGAGCTGTTTTTT. It specifies CASSNKTKTENTGELFF.